The sequence of this T cell receptor beta chain was determined in a study of blood T cell repertoires in COVID-19. In the study overall: T cells, B-cell-depleted T cells, or PBMCs supplied cDNA or gDNA.

The protocol was immunoSEQ multiplex PCR, while the TCRdb copy is restricted to in-frame clones and leaves out a portion. The sample includes 250,000 to 400,000 clones, 85% of them seen just once. With V trimmed by 0 bases and J by 8 bases, 11 bases remained unmatched. This CDR3 is built from 16 residues. Germline CDR1 and CDR2: SGHRS and YFSETQ. Material: PBMCs or T cells enriched from blood (not recorded which). The clonotype was recovered from a woman in her 30s who had been exposed to COVID-19. The gene calls are TRBV5-1 and TRBJ1-3; TRBD1 matches at 7 bases. CDR3 DNA: TGCGCCAGCAGCTTGGAATCGACAGGGATGAGGGACACCATATATTTT. This translates into CASSLESTGMRDTIYF.